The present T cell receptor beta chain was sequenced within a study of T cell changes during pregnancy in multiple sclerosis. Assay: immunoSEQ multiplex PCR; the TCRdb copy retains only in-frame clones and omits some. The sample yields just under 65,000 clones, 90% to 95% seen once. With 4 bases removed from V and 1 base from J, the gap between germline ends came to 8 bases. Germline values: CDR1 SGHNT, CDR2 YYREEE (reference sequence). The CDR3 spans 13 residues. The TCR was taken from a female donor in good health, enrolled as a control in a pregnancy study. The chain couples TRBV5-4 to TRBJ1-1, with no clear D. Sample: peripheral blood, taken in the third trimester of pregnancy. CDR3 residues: CASSGHRNTEAFF. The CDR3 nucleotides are TGTGCCAGCAGCGGCCATCGGAACACTGAAGCTTTCTTT.